A single sample gave rise to the 27 T cell receptor beta chains below, sequenced in a study of blood T cell repertoires in COVID-19. TCRdb's copy holds only in-frame clones and misses some; the assay was immunoSEQ multiplex PCR. The sample gives roughly 260,000 clones, about 89% of which show up once; approximately 1.9% is in the top ten. The sequenced material came from PBMCs or T cells enriched from blood (not recorded which). These TCRs come from a woman aged 18-35 years who had recovered from COVID-19.

The chain is built from TRBV5-4 and TRBJ2-2; TRBD2 matches 11 bases. The germline CDR1 and CDR2 sequences are SGHNT and YYREEE (reference sequence). The CDR3 spans 15 residues. The V and J ends lost 6 bases and 5 bases, in that order; junction bases with no gene match: 6. CDR3 sequence: CASTYSGGATGELFF. CDR3 bases: TGTGCCAGCACATATAGCGGGGGGGCTACCGGGGAGCTGTTTTTT.

The CDR3: CASSLDGVGGYTF. The CDR3 DNA follows: TGTGCCAGCAGCTTAGATGGAGTCGGCGGCTACACCTTC. J is TRBJ1-2 and V is TRBV11-3; unclear D gene. Deletions cut 0 bases from V and 8 bases from J, with 10 bases between. The CDR3 runs 13 residues. Germline CDR1 and CDR2: SGHNT and YENEEA.

DNA of the CDR3: TGTGCCAGCAGCCAAGGGCAAACGGGACAGGGGAAGAATCAGCCCCAGCATTTT. Its translation is CASSQGQTGQGKNQPQHF. V is TRBV4-2 and J is TRBJ1-5; 10 nucleotides align to TRBD1. Trimming at V came to 1 base and at J to 4 bases, leaving 10 bases not matched to a gene. Germline loops: CDR1 LGHNA, CDR2 YNFKEQ. The CDR3 runs to 18 residues.

CDR3 nucleotide sequence: TGTGCCAGCAGTAAACAGGGGGGCTACACCTTC. It encodes CASSKQGGYTF. V is TRBV28 and J is TRBJ1-2, with 7 bases aligning to TRBD1. Germline CDR1 reads MDHEN; CDR2 reads SYDVKM. V was pared by 5 bases and J by 8 bases, with 2 bases of the junction left unmatched. CDR3 length equals 11 residues.

The chain employs TRBV11-2 and TRBJ1-2; the D gene is possibly TRBD1 (5 bases). Germline loops: CDR1 SGHAT, CDR2 FQNNGV. The V and J ends lost 0 bases and 2 bases respectively, with 10 bases between them. This CDR3 has 15 residues. The CDR3: CASSLDRVHNYGYTF. The CDR3 nucleotides read TGTGCCAGCAGCTTAGACAGGGTCCACAACTATGGCTACACCTTC.

This sequence joins TRBV2 and TRBJ2-7; tentatively, D is TRBD1 (7 bases). CDR1 is SNHLY and CDR2 is FYNNEI in the germline V gene. V lost 2 bases and J 3 bases, leaving 17 bases between the germline ends. The CDR3 spans 16 residues. For the CDR3, the DNA is TGTGCCAGCAGTGAACTTTGGCAGGGGGGAGTCTACGAGCAGTACTTC. It encodes CASSELWQGGVYEQYF.

This chain links TRBV5-6 with TRBJ2-7; 7 nucleotides match TRBD1. The trim removed 0 bases at V and 0 bases at J, leaving 0 bases unmatched. The CDR3 covers 14 residues. Germline lookup yields CDR1 SGHDT and CDR2 YYEEEE. CDR3 in amino acids: CASSLGQGSYEQYF. The CDR3 DNA sequence: TGTGCCAGCAGCTTGGGACAGGGCTCCTACGAGCAGTACTTC.

This clone has a single count. J is TRBJ2-7 and V is TRBV6-2 or TRBV6-3, with TRBD2 identical over 8 bases. With V trimmed by 2 bases and J by 5 bases, 5 bases remained unmatched. Germline V gene data show CDR1 as MNHEY and CDR2 as SVGEGT. CDR3 size: 14 residues. CDR3 in amino acids: CASSYQREYNEQYF. For the CDR3, the DNA is TGTGCCAGCAGTTACCAGCGGGAGTATAACGAGCAGTACTTC.

V is TRBV7-3 and J is TRBJ2-1; 14 bases fit TRBD2. Germline V gene data show CDR1 as SGHTA and CDR2 as FQGTGA. V lost 0 bases to trimming and J lost 6 bases; unmatched junction nucleotides: 4. The CDR3 is 17 residues long. The CDR3 is CASSLTGLAGEFNEQFF. CDR3 nucleotides: TGTGCCAGCAGCTTAACGGGACTAGCGGGAGAATTCAATGAGCAGTTCTTC.

J is TRBJ2-7 and V is TRBV18, with unresolved D. With 2 bases removed from V and 3 bases from J, the gap between germline ends came to 8 bases. Germline V gives CDR1 KGHSH, CDR2 LQKENI. There are 13 residues in the CDR3. CDR3 region: CASSPGVDYEQYF. CDR3 DNA: TGTGCCAGCTCACCAGGAGTGGACTACGAGCAGTACTTC.

The gene calls are TRBV19 and TRBJ1-2, with TRBD1 identical over 8 bases. This CDR3 spans 15 amino acids. Germline loops: CDR1 LNHDA, CDR2 SQIVND (reference sequence). V lost 1 base and J lost 7; bases outside the gene matches: 8. The CDR3 reads CASSIGQGAVTGYTF. In DNA form, the CDR3 reads TGTGCCAGTAGTATAGGGCAGGGGGCAGTGACTGGCTACACCTTC. The whole variable domain, remainder taken from reference TRBV19 and TRBJ1-2, is DGGITQSPKYLFRKEGQNVTLSCEQNLNHDAMYWYRQDPGQGLRLIYYSQIVNDFQKGDIAEGYSVSREKKESFPLTVTSAQKNPTAFYLCASSIGQGAVTGYTFGSGTRLTVV.

The chain couples TRBV19 to TRBJ2-2; the D gene is possibly TRBD1 (5 bases). V lost 3 bases and J 6 bases, leaving 17 bases between the germline ends. The CDR3 totals 16 residues. Germline CDR1 LNHDA, CDR2 SQIVND (reference sequence). The CDR3: CASSIFAGSFSGELFF. In DNA form, the CDR3 reads TGTGCCAGTAGTATTTTCGCAGGGTCCTTTTCCGGGGAGCTGTTTTTT.

The chain combines TRBV12-3 or TRBV12-4 with TRBJ1-2, with D possibly matching TRBD1 (5 bases). V was clipped by 6 bases and J by 4 bases, with 12 bases between them. The CDR3 has 13 amino acids. CDR3 DNA: TGTGCCAGCAGACCGGACACGACCTATGGCTACACCTTC. Its translation: CASRPDTTYGYTF.

DNA of the CDR3: TGCGCCAGCAGCCAAGACCGGACTACAGTCAATGAGCAGTTCTTC. Amino acids: CASSQDRTTVNEQFF. This chain uses TRBV4-3 with TRBJ2-1; weak D call: TRBD2 (6 bases). Trimming cost V 0 bases and J 6 bases, with 12 bases left between them. The CDR3 is 15 residues long. CDR1 and CDR2 (germline): LGHNA, YSLEER.

The chain employs TRBV9 and TRBJ2-2; D ambiguous. Germline V gives CDR1 SGDLS, CDR2 YYNGEE. This CDR3 has 15 residues. Trimming left V 1 base short and J 1 base short, with 8 bases between. The CDR3 here is CASSVSQKNTGELFF. For the CDR3, the DNA is TGTGCCAGCAGCGTAAGTCAGAAGAACACCGGGGAGCTGTTTTTT.

This chain connects TRBV19 to TRBJ2-7; 10 nucleotides agree with TRBD1. The CDR3 is 14 amino acids. Trimming took 6 bases from V and 2 from J; bases not matched to a gene: 4. Germline V CDR1 and CDR2: LNHDA, SQIVND (reference sequence). CDR3 in DNA: TGTGCCAGTAGGCCGGGACAGGGGACCTACGAGCAGTACTTC. Translating it yields CASRPGQGTYEQYF.

The gene calls are TRBV10-3 and TRBJ2-1, with 11 bases lining up with TRBD2. V lost 10 bases, J lost 2 bases, and 7 bases stayed unmatched. The CDR3 spans 15 residues. Germline V gene sequence: CDR1 ENHRY, CDR2 SYGVKD. CDR3 bases: TGTGCCACCGAACCTAGCGGGGGGACCTACAATGAGCAGTTCTTC. This codes for CATEPSGGTYNEQFF.

The chain combines TRBV5-6 with TRBJ1-2, with 7 bases matching TRBD1. The CDR3 covers 15 residues. Trimming at V came to 0 bases and at J to 2 bases, leaving 4 bases not matched to a gene. CDR1 and CDR2 (germline): SGHDT, YYEEEE. The CDR3 nucleotides are TGTGCCAGCAGCTTGGGGTTGACAGGGAACTATGGCTACACCTTC. This codes for CASSLGLTGNYGYTF.

This rearrangement joins TRBV4-1 to TRBJ1-1, with a possible D match to TRBD1 (5 bases). Trimming removed 1 base from V and 5 bases from J, with 11 bases in between. From germline, CDR1 is MGHRA and CDR2 YSYEKL. The CDR3 totals 14 residues. The CDR3 loop is CASSQAGEGTEAFF. The CDR3 DNA reads TGCGCCAGCAGCCAAGCGGGGGAAGGGACTGAAGCTTTCTTT.

The table lists this clone with a few counts. This chain joins TRBV27 and TRBJ2-5, with D possibly TRBD1 on 5 matching bases. This CDR3 is 16 amino acids long. Trimming removed 4 bases at V and 4 bases at J, with 19 bases between. CDR1 and CDR2 (germline): MNHEY, SMNVEV (reference sequence). The CDR3 DNA follows: TGTGCCAGCAGTTACCTGGAGCTTGTGGGGCGAGAGACCCAGTACTTC. Protein product: CASSYLELVGRETQYF.

The chain employs TRBV7-3 and TRBJ2-7; 8 positions agree with TRBD1. There are 12 residues in the CDR3. With V trimmed by 6 bases and J by 5 bases, 3 bases remained unmatched. Germline V gene sequence: CDR1 SGHTA, CDR2 FQGTGA. DNA of the CDR3: TGTGCCAGCAGATGGACAGGGAACGAGCAGTACTTC. Protein sequence: CASRWTGNEQYF. The full variable domain, rest sourced from reference TRBV7-3 and TRBJ2-7, is GAGVSQTPSNKVTEKGKYVELRCDPISGHTALYWYRQSLGQGPEFLIYFQGTGAADDSGLPNDRFFAVRPEGSVSTLKIQRTERGDSAVYLCASRWTGNEQYFGPGTRLTVT.

V usage is TRBV4-1 and J usage is TRBJ1-3; D remains unclear. V lost 1 base and J lost 0, with 4 bases in between. Germline lookup yields CDR1 MGHRA and CDR2 YSYEKL. This CDR3 is built from 14 residues. CDR3 region: CASSQVGSGNTIYF. The CDR3 nucleotides are TGCGCCAGCAGCCAAGTCGGCTCTGGAAACACCATATATTTT.

The chain uses TRBV5-8 and TRBJ1-3; D remains unclear. The CDR3 runs to 13 residues. Germline values: CDR1 SGHTS, CDR2 YDEGEE. Trimming took off 1 base at V and 2 bases at J, with 4 bases between the two ends. This chain's CDR3 is CASSLYAGNTIYF. CDR3 bases: TGTGCCAGCAGCTTGTATGCTGGAAACACCATATATTTT. Drawing the rest from reference TRBV5-8 and TRBJ1-3, the complete variable domain is EAGVTQSPTHLIKTRGQQATLRCSPISGHTSVYWYQQALGLGLQFLLWYDEGEERNRGNFPPRFSGRQFPNYSSELNVNALELEDSALYLCASSLYAGNTIYFGEGSWLTVV.

V gene TRBV12-5 combines with J gene TRBJ2-5; TRBD2 matches 9 bases. V shed 1 base and J 0 bases; nucleotides not matched to a gene: 3. The germline gives CDR1 LGHNT, CDR2 FRNRAP. This CDR3 is 16 amino acids long. The CDR3 nucleotides read TGTGCTAGTGGTTTGGGCAGCGGGGGGAACCAAGAGACCCAGTACTTC. Amino acids: CASGLGSGGNQETQYF.

This rearrangement joins TRBV7-2 to TRBJ2-7, with 7 bases lining up with TRBD2. Trimming removed 4 bases from V and 3 bases from J; junction bases left unmatched: 9. The CDR3 consists of 15 residues. Germline-derived CDR1 and CDR2 are SGHTA and FQGNSA. Here the CDR3 DNA reads TGTGCCAGCAGCTCCGCCAGCGGGAACTTCTACGAGCAGTACTTC. Translation gives CASSSASGNFYEQYF. The whole variable domain, filled in from reference TRBV7-2 and TRBJ2-7, reads GAGVSQSPSNKVTEKGKDVELRCDPISGHTALYWYRQSLGQGLEFLIYFQGNSAPDKSGLPSDRFSAERTGGSVSTLTIQRTQQEDSAVYLCASSSASGNFYEQYFGPGTRLTVT.

The J gene is TRBJ2-3, the V gene TRBV9, with D unresolved. The CDR3 sequence is 14 residues long. Trimming took off 1 base at V and 0 bases at J, with 6 bases between the two ends. The V gene's germline CDR1 is SGDLS and CDR2 YYNGEE. The DNA of the CDR3 is TGTGCCAGCAGCGTAAGCCCTAGCACAGATACGCAGTATTTT. Residues: CASSVSPSTDTQYF.

J is TRBJ1-5 and V is TRBV5-6, with D possibly being TRBD1 (6 bases). The CDR3 loop spans 17 amino acids. The germline V gene encodes CDR1 SGHDT and CDR2 YYEEEE. Trimming left V 1 base short and J 4 bases short, with 18 bases between. The CDR3 region has the DNA TGTGCCAGCAGCTTGTACGCGGACAGACTCACTAATCAGCCCCAGCATTTT. Translating gives CASSLYADRLTNQPQHF.